Below, one T cell receptor beta chain is given with its context. What it binds is not known. At sampling all donors were nominally healthy, likely with unrecorded immune exposures. This entry belongs to a study of cytomegalovirus exposure and HLA in healthy donors. For the study at large: From about 170 million T cells, an earlier analysis saw approximately 110 million unique TCR beta sequences.

Notes on the study in general: When analyzed later, the rates of TCR association showed variation by HLA locus, with DRB1 the most and HLA-C the fewest. Immune exposure information comprised only CMV serostatus.

PCR amplification relied on 60 Vbeta primers (plus 13 Jbeta primers). The protocol was immunoSEQ multiplex PCR, while the TCRdb copy is restricted to in-frame clones and leaves out a portion. Among 100,000 or so clones listed, less than 85% were seen once. Per germline, CDR1 MNHEY and CDR2 SMNVEV (reference sequence). The CDR3 runs 14 residues. V was clipped by 5 bases and J by 9 bases, with 17 bases between them. Specimen: PBMCs. The chain has TRBV27 and TRBJ2-1; weak D call: TRBD1 (6 bases). This TCR was recovered from a man aged 35-49 years in good health and CMV-seropositive. CDR3 in DNA: TGTGCCAGCAGTCTGGGACACCTCGGGGCTGAGCAGTTCTTC. Protein product: CASSLGHLGAEQFF.